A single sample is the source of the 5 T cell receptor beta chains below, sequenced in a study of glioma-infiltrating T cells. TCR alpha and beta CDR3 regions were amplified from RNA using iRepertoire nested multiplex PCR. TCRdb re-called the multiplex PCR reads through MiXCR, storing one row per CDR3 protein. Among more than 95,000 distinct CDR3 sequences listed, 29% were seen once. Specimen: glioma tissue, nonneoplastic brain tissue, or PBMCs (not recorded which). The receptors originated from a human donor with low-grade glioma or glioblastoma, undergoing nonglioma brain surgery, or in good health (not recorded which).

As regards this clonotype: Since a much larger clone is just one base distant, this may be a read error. The CDR3 reads CASASSCSYEQYF. CDR3 nucleotide sequence: TGTGCCAGCGCCTCGTCGTGTTCCTACGAGCAGTACTTC. J is TRBJ2-7 and V is TRBV6-6; D ambiguous. Germline-derived CDR1 and CDR2 are MNHNY and SVGAGI (reference sequence). V was cut by 8 bases and J by 1 base, with 12 bases left in between. This CDR3 region has 13 residues.

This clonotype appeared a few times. CDR3 nucleotide sequence: TGTGCCAGTAGTACCCGGGACAGAGGTTTGGGGGACTATGGCTACACCTTC. Protein product: CASSTRDRGLGDYGYTF. The chain couples TRBV19 to TRBJ1-2, with TRBD1 matching over 7 bases. V shed 4 bases and J 3 bases; nucleotides not matched to a gene: 14. Germline CDR1 is LNHDA and CDR2 is SQIVND (reference sequence). This CDR3 has 17 residues.

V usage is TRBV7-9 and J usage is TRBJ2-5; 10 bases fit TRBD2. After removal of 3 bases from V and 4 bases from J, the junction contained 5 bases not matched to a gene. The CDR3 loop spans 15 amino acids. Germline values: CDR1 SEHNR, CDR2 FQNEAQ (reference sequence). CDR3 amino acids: CASSFSGGAGETQYF. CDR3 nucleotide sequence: TGTGCCAGCAGCTTCAGCGGGGGGGCAGGAGAGACCCAGTACTTC.

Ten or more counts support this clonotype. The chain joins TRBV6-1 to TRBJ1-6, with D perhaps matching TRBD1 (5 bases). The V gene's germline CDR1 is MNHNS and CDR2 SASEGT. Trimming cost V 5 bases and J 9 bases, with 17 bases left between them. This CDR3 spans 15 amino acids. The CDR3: CASSRLPGASSPLHF. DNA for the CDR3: TGTGCCAGCAGTCGGCTTCCTGGGGCTAGTTCACCCCTCCACTTT.

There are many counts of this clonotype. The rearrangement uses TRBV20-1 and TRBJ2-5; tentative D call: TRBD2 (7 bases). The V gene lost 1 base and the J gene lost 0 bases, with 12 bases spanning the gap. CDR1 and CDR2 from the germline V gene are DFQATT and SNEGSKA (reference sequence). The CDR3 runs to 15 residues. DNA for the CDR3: TGCAGTGCTAGAGGGGGGCTAGCGGACCAAGAGACCCAGTACTTC. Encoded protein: CSARGGLADQETQYF.